This passage covers 5 T cell receptor beta chains from one sample sequenced in a study of T-cell memory formation after mild COVID-19. TCRdb reanalysed the 5' RACE reads using MiXCR and keeps one entry per CDR3 protein. This sample has around 320,000 distinct CDR3 sequences, with approximately 27% found just once. Specimen: PBMCs or a T cell subset sorted from them (not recorded which). These receptors were collected from an adult woman who had mild COVID-19 (a few samples of this study predate the infection). Cell type and time point are not known.

This clonotype was counted between two and nine times. The V gene is TRBV5-1, the J gene TRBJ1-1; no definite D call. This CDR3 spans 13 amino acids. Germline V gene sequence: CDR1 SGHRS, CDR2 YFSETQ. The germline V and J ends were trimmed by 4 bases and 3 bases, with 10 bases remaining between them. The CDR3 is CASSHTEYTEAFF. The CDR3, as DNA: TGCGCCAGCAGCCACACTGAATACACTGAAGCTTTCTTT.

The rearrangement uses TRBV25-1 and TRBJ1-2; TRBD1 agrees at 9 bases. The trim removed 7 bases at V and 3 bases at J, leaving 6 bases unmatched. CDR3 size: 14 residues. Germline V gene lookup returns CDR1 MGHDK and CDR2 SYGVNS. The chain's CDR3 is CASTPGQGYYGYTF. The CDR3 bases are TGTGCCAGCACCCCGGGACAGGGATACTATGGCTACACCTTC.

V gene TRBV24-1 combines with J gene TRBJ2-3; 8 bases agree with TRBD2. The germline gives CDR1 KGHDR, CDR2 SFDVKD. V lost 9 bases, J lost 1 base, and 11 bases stayed unmatched. The CDR3 is 16 residues long. CDR3 nucleotides: TGTGCCACCCGCAGCGCGGGAGGAAGAGGCACAGATACGCAGTATTTT. It yields the protein CATRSAGGRGTDTQYF.

This clonotype was counted a few times. CDR3 sequence: CASSYSGLAGGYSSYNEQFF. The CDR3, as DNA: TGTGCCAGCAGTTACTCGGGGCTAGCGGGAGGGTACAGCTCCTACAATGAGCAGTTCTTC. J is TRBJ2-1 and V is TRBV6-5, with 12 bases fitting TRBD2. Trimming cost V 0 bases and J 0 bases; bases outside gene matches: 9. CDR3 length equals 20 residues. Germline values: CDR1 MNHEY, CDR2 SVGAGI.

The J gene is TRBJ1-3, the V gene TRBV2, with D hard to call. Germline CDR1 SNHLY, CDR2 FYNNEI. V was pared by 1 base and J by 1 base, with 8 bases between. This CDR3 region has 15 residues. The CDR3 loop reads CASSEGPQSGNTIYF. CDR3 bases: TGTGCCAGCAGTGAAGGTCCGCAATCTGGAAACACCATATATTTT.